This T cell receptor (beta chain) emerged from a study of blood T cells in healthy people across ages. Broader study findings: Strong correlation linked observed beta diversity and percent naive T cells.

The individuals who served as donors were healthy Caucasians living in Russia, aged roughly 6 to 100. In regard to this clonotype: Antigen unknown.

The authors ran a second PCR of about 7 to 11 cycles using a sample-barcoded 5' primer and a J-beta primer mix. TCRdb independently ran MiXCR on the 5' RACE reads; one entry per CDR3 protein. The data show approximately 790,000 distinct CDR3 sequences, 55% to 65% seen once. Germline trimming cut 3 bases from V and 7 bases from J; bases unmatched to any gene: 9. The length of the CDR3 is 15 residues. Per germline, CDR1 MNHEY and CDR2 SMNVEV (reference sequence). Sequences were obtained from blood. This receptor was identified in a man in his thirties or forties in good health. The chain recombines TRBV27 with TRBJ2-1; 7 nucleotides align to TRBD1. This chain's CDR3 is CASSLIDRDQNEQFF. The CDR3 DNA reads TGTGCCAGCAGTTTGATCGACAGGGATCAGAATGAGCAGTTCTTC.